This entry lists 17 T cell receptor beta chains sequenced from one sample in a study of human T cells and chemical hapten exposure. TCRdb recomputed calls from the RACE reads with MiXCR, one row per CDR3 protein. Among roughly 200,000 distinct CDR3 sequences listed, about 20% were seen once. Time point meaning: patch test 1, 2 weeks after DPC sensitization. The treatment was: therapeutic diphenylcyclopropenone sensitization with weekly scalp DPC. Specimen: whole blood, collected in connection with sensitization to the hapten diphenylcyclopropenone (DPC). The receptors stem from a woman in her forties or fifties with alopecia areata. Some clones in this sample may be carry-over from other donors' samples.

The chain couples TRBV4-2 to TRBJ2-3; D not resolved. V shed 3 bases and J shed 4 bases, with 20 bases lying between them. Germline assignment: CDR1 LGHNA and CDR2 YNFKEQ. This CDR3 comprises 17 residues. The CDR3 region is CASSQPRSGADPDTQYF. CDR3 DNA sequence: TGTGCCAGCAGCCAGCCTAGGTCCGGCGCGGACCCAGATACGCAGTATTTT.

There are a few counts of this clonotype. This rearrangement joins TRBV6-1 to TRBJ2-3; D not certain. The V end was cut by 5 bases, the J end by 7 bases, with 13 bases between. This CDR3 is 13 amino acids long. Per the germline V gene, CDR1 is MNHNS and CDR2 is SASEGT. Written as DNA, the CDR3 is TGTGCCAGCAGTATCGAGCCCCAAAATACGCAGTATTTT. It encodes CASSIEPQNTQYF.

This clonotype was counted many times. This chain uses TRBV7-8 with TRBJ2-5; TRBD1 matches at 9 bases. Germline-derived CDR1 and CDR2 are SGHVS and FQNEAQ. J gave up 2 bases and V 5 bases, and 9 bases lay outside the gene matches. The CDR3 spans 16 residues. This CDR3 reads CASSGWGTGRQETQYF. CDR3 DNA: TGTGCCAGCAGCGGATGGGGGACAGGGCGGCAAGAGACCCAGTACTTC.

About this clonotype: A read error is possible here, since a much larger clone lies one base away. A read error is likely, as this CDR3 ends without the conserved phenylalanine or tryptophan. The rearrangement uses TRBV6-5 and TRBJ2-7; 9 positions agree with TRBD1. Germline V lookup: CDR1 MNHEY, CDR2 SVGAGI. The CDR3 sequence is 14 residues long. After removal of 9 bases from V and 1 base from J, the junction contained 7 bases not matched to a gene. In nucleotides, the CDR3 is TGTGCCAGTTCTTGGGGACAGGGTTCCTACGAGCAGTACTAC. This codes for CASSWGQGSYEQYY.

This rearrangement joins TRBV7-6 to TRBJ2-7; 10 bases map to TRBD2. Germline-derived CDR1 and CDR2 are SGHVS and FNYEAQ. The CDR3 is 16 amino acids. Trimming removed 5 bases from V and 0 bases from J; junction bases left unmatched: 7. DNA for the CDR3: TGTGCCAGCAGCGGATTAGCGGGAGGCTTCTCCTACGAGCAGTACTTC. It specifies CASSGLAGGFSYEQYF.

This rearrangement joins TRBV29-1 to TRBJ2-6; the D gene is possibly TRBD1 (5 bases). The V end lost 6 bases, the J end lost 1 base, and 10 bases lay between the germline ends. The germline V gene has CDR1 SQVTM and CDR2 ANQGSEA. This CDR3 region has 14 residues. The CDR3 nucleotides read TGCAGCGTATCTGGGGCATCTGGGGCCAACGTCCTGACTTTC. Translated, it gives CSVSGASGANVLTF.

This clonotype was recorded at least ten times. The chain has TRBV7-8 and TRBJ2-1, with TRBD1 identical over 7 bases. The CDR3 sequence is 14 residues long. Germline V gene sequence: CDR1 SGHVS, CDR2 FQNEAQ. V gave up 3 bases and J gave up 4 bases; unmatched junction bases: 3. The CDR3 here is CASSFQGEYNEQFF. DNA of the CDR3: TGTGCCAGCAGCTTCCAGGGGGAATACAATGAGCAGTTCTTC.

The chain has TRBV20-1 and TRBJ1-1; no reliable D call. Germline V gene data show CDR1 as DFQATT and CDR2 as SNEGSKA (reference sequence). This CDR3 region has 14 residues. The ends were cut back, 6 bases at V and 1 base at J, with 15 bases in the middle. The CDR3 sequence is CSAPALYANTEAFF. CDR3 coding DNA: TGCAGTGCCCCCGCCCTATACGCGAACACTGAAGCTTTCTTT.

The rearrangement uses TRBV3-1 and TRBJ1-2; 9 nucleotides match TRBD1. The CDR3 length is 17 residues. Trimming removed 3 bases from V and 7 bases from J; junction bases left unmatched: 15. Germline CDR1 and CDR2: LGHDT and YNNKEL (reference sequence). The CDR3 region has the DNA TGTGCCAGCAGCCATCGGGGTGGGACAGGGACAAGTCGTGGCTACACCTTC. Translation: CASSHRGGTGTSRGYTF.

The gene calls are TRBV2 and TRBJ2-1, with TRBD1 as a possible D gene (5 bases). This CDR3 spans 13 amino acids. V lost 4 bases and J 15 bases, leaving 19 bases between the germline ends. In germline, CDR1 is SNHLY, CDR2 FYNNEI. The CDR3 DNA sequence: TGTGCCAGCAGTGCACAGGTAGCAATGAGTCGGTTCTTC. Translated, it gives CASSAQVAMSRFF.

This clonotype has more than one count but fewer than ten. The chain couples TRBV6-6 to TRBJ2-7, with no clear D. The CDR3 loop spans 12 amino acids. Trimming took off 5 bases at V and 4 bases at J, with 9 bases between the two ends. Germline V gives CDR1 MNHNY, CDR2 SVGAGI (reference sequence). CDR3 nucleotides: TGTGCCAGCAGTAGGAAAGGATACGAGCAGTACTTC. This translates into CASSRKGYEQYF.

The gene calls are TRBV5-1 and TRBJ2-1; D remains ambiguous. Per germline, CDR1 SGHRS and CDR2 YFSETQ. The V and J ends lost 0 bases and 6 bases respectively, with 10 bases between them. The CDR3 sequence is 14 residues long. This chain's CDR3 is CASSLAPPGNEQFF. CDR3 DNA sequence: TGCGCCAGCAGCTTGGCCCCCCCGGGCAATGAGCAGTTCTTC.

This clonotype was detected only a few times. The rearrangement uses TRBV9 and TRBJ2-3; maybe TRBD2 (5 bases). Per germline, CDR1 SGDLS and CDR2 YYNGEE. Trimming cost V 0 bases and J 0 bases, with 17 bases left between them. The CDR3 has 18 residues. The CDR3 coding sequence is TGTGCCAGCAGCGTAGGGGTAAGAGGGATCTTTAGCACAGATACGCAGTATTTT. This codes for CASSVGVRGIFSTDTQYF.

This clonotype was recorded only once. V gene TRBV27 combines with J gene TRBJ2-1, with D tentatively TRBD1 or TRBD2 (5 bases each). With 8 bases removed from V and 8 bases from J, the gap between germline ends came to 16 bases. The CDR3 covers 13 residues. Germline lookup yields CDR1 MNHEY and CDR2 SMNVEV (reference sequence). The CDR3 DNA follows: TGTGCCAGCGGTTACAGGATGGGACATGAGCAGTTCTTC. It specifies CASGYRMGHEQFF.

This clonotype was seen a handful of times. The chain recombines TRBV10-2 with TRBJ1-2; D is perhaps TRBD1 (6 bases). CDR1 and CDR2 (germline): WSHSY, SAAADI. V was pared by 6 bases and J by 5 bases, with 13 bases between. The CDR3 has 13 residues. CDR3 bases: TGCGCCAGCAGGTCAGGGGCTCGGTATGGCTACACCTTC. Translated: CASRSGARYGYTF.

This clonotype was counted a few times. This chain's CDR3 is CASSVYVRAGLANTGELFF. The CDR3 nucleotides read TGTGCCAGCAGCGTATACGTCAGGGCAGGGTTAGCGAACACCGGGGAGCTGTTTTTT. The chain employs TRBV9 and TRBJ2-2; tentative D call: TRBD1 (5 bases). The germline V and J ends were trimmed by 1 base and 0 bases, with 19 bases remaining between them. Germline values: CDR1 SGDLS, CDR2 YYNGEE. CDR3 length: 19 residues.

The J gene is TRBJ2-2, the V gene TRBV7-2, with 10 bases that match TRBD2. Germline V lookup: CDR1 SGHTA, CDR2 FQGNSA. The CDR3 extends over 17 amino acids. Unmatched junction bases numbered 4, after V lost 2 bases and J lost 1 base. CDR3 bases: TGTGCCAGCAGCTTATCCGGACTAGCGGTGAACACCGGGGAGCTGTTTTTT. This gives the protein CASSLSGLAVNTGELFF.